This T cell receptor beta chain was identified during a study of blood T cell repertoires in COVID-19. Study at large: Sample material is recorded as cDNA or gDNA derived from T cells, B-cell-depleted T cells, or PBMCs.

Clones were read by immunoSEQ multiplex PCR, and TCRdb kept only the in-frame ones, dropping some. The sample records some 250,000 clones, 84% being singletons. Trimming at V came to 8 bases and at J to 9 bases, leaving 7 bases not matched to a gene. CDR1 is SGHAT, CDR2 FQNNGV, per germline. CDR3 length: 13 residues. Sequencing used peripheral blood. The chain recombines TRBV11-2 with TRBJ2-1, with 10 bases fitting TRBD2. This TCR was recovered from a man in his fifties or sixties with acute or convalescent COVID-19. The CDR3: CASRLAGAREQFF. DNA of the CDR3: TGTGCCAGCCGCCTAGCGGGAGCACGTGAGCAGTTCTTC.